This TCR beta chain was obtained from a study of shared clonotypes between healthy human individuals. Study-level points and caveats: A handful of donors held about 5% of naive CD4 clonotypes in common. Rarefaction demonstrated incomplete sorted-subset sequencing despite large depth. Having only a few donors restricted how much genetic and exposure-history diversity was captured.

About this clone itself: The target antigen is unknown.

Using roughly 200 ng DNA, 30,000 to 35,000 T cell genomes, the sorted-subset replicate PCRs were run. Measured with immunoSEQ multiplex PCR; TCRdb has only the in-frame clones, and not every one. This table holds about 2.4 million clones, roughly 93% found once. Sequencing was performed on naive CD4+ T cells from PBMCs. As to subset: CD45RA+ positively selected. The source of this sequence is a young man in good health. Some clones in this sample may be carry-over from other donors' samples.

CDR3 sequence reads: CASSATGTATYEQYF. The CDR3 nucleotides are TGTGCCAGCAGCGCCACCGGGACAGCCACCTACGAGCAGTACTTC. This rearrangement joins TRBV5-4 to TRBJ2-7; 7 bases align to TRBD1. CDR3 size: 15 residues. V trimming: 4 bases; J trimming: 2 bases; junction bases outside the gene matches: 9. Looked up from germline, CDR1 is SGHNT and CDR2 is YYREEE (reference sequence).